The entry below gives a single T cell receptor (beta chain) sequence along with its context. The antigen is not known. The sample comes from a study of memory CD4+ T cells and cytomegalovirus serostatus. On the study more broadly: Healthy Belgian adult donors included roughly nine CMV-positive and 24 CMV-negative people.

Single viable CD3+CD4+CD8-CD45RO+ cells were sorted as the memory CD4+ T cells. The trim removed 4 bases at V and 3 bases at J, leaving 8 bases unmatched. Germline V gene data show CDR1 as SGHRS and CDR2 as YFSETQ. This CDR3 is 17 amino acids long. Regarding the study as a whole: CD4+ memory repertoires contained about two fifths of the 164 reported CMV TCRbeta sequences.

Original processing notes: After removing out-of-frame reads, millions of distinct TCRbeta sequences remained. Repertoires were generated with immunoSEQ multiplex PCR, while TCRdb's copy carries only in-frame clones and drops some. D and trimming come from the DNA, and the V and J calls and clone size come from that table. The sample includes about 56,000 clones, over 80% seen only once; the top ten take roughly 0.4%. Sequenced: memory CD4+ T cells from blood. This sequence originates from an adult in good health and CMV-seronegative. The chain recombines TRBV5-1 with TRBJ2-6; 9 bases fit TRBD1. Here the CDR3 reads CASSIGQGTGGANVLTF. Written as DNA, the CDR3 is TGCGCCAGCAGCATCGGACAGGGGACTGGTGGGGCCAACGTCCTGACTTTC.